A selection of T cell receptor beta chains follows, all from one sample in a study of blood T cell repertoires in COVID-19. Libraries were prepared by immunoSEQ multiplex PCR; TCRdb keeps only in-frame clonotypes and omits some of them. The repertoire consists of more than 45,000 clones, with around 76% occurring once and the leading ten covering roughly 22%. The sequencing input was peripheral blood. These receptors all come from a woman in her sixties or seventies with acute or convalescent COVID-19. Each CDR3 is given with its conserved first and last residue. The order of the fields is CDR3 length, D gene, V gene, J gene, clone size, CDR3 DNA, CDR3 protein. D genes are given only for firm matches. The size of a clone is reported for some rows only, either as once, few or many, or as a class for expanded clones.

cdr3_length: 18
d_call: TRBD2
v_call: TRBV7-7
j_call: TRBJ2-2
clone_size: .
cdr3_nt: TGTGCTAGCAGCCCATGGACTAGCGGGGGGAGGACCACCGGGGAGCTGTTTTTT
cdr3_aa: CASSPWTSGGRTTGELFF

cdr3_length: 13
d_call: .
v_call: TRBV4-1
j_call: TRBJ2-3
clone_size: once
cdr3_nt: TGCGCCAGCAGCCAAGCTATCACAGATACGCAGTATTTT
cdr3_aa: CASSQAITDTQYF

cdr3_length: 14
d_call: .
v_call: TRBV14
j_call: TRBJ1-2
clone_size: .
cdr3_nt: TGTGCCAGCAGCCAAAGGGCGGGGGGAGGCGGCTACACCTTC
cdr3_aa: CASSQRAGGGGYTF

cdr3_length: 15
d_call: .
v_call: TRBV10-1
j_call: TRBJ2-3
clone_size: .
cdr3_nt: TGCGCCAGCAGTGGGGGGGGCTCCGAGGTAGATACGCAGTATTTT
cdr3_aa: CASSGGGSEVDTQYF

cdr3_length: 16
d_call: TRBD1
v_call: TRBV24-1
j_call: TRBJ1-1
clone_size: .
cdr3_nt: TGTGCCACCAGTGATCCCCGGGACAGGGGGTTCACTGAAGCTTTCTTT
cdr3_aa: CATSDPRDRGFTEAFF

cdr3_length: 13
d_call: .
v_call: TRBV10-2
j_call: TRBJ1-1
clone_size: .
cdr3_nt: TGCGCCAGCAGTGAGGTAGGGGCAGATGAAGCTTTCTTT
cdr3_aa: CASSEVGADEAFF

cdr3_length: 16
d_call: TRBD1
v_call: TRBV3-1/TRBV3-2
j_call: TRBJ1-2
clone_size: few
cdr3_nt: TGTGCCAGCAGCCAAGACCGGGACAGGGGGCGGGGAGGCTACACCTTC
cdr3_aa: CASSQDRDRGRGGYTF

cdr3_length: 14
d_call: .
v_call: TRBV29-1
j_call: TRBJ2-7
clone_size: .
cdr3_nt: TGCAGCGTTGAAGGAGGACAGAACTCCTACGAGCAGTACTTC
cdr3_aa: CSVEGGQNSYEQYF

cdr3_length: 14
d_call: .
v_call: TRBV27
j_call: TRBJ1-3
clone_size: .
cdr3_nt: TGTGCCAGCAGTTTATCGGGGAGGTCAAACACCATATATTTT
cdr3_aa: CASSLSGRSNTIYF

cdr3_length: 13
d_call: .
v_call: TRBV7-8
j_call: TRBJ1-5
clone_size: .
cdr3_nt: TGTGCCAGCAGCTTAGATCGTAGTCAGCCCCAGCATTTT
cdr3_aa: CASSLDRSQPQHF

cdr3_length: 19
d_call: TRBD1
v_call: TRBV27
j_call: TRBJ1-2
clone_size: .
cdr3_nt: TGTGCCAGCAGTACTAATCACGTCGTCGACAGGGTGGATTTCTATGGCTACACCTTC
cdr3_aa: CASSTNHVVDRVDFYGYTF

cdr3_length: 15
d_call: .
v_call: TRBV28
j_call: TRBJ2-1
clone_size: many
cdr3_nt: TGTGCCAGCAGGGATCGAGGGCGGGGTGGAAATGAGCAGTTCTTC
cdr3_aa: CASRDRGRGGNEQFF

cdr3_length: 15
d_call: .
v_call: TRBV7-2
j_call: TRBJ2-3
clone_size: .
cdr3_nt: TGTGCCAGCAGCTTAGGACAGTCTAGCACAGATACGCAGTATTTT
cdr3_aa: CASSLGQSSTDTQYF

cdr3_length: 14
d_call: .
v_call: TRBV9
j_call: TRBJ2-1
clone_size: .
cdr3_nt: TGTGCCAGCAGCGCGACCAGGGTGGGCAATGAGCAGTTCTTC
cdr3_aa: CASSATRVGNEQFF

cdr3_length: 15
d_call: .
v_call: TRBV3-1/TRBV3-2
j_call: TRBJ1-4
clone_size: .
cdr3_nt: TGTGCCAGCAGCCAAGCCGGACAGACTAATGAAAAACTGTTTTTT
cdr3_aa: CASSQAGQTNEKLFF

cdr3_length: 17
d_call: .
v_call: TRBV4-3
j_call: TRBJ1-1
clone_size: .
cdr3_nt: TGCGCCAGCAGCCAAGATCACCTAGGGGGAGCGAACACTGAAGCTTTCTTT
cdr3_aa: CASSQDHLGGANTEAFF

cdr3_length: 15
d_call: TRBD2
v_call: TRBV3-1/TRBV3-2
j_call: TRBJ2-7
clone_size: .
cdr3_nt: TGTGCCAGCAGCCAAGTAGCGGGGGGGCTAGGCGAGCAGTACTTC
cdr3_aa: CASSQVAGGLGEQYF

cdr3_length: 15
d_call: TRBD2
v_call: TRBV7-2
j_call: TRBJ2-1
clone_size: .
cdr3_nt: TGTGCCAGCAGCTTTTCTAGCGGGGGGTACAATGAGCAGTTCTTC
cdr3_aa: CASSFSSGGYNEQFF

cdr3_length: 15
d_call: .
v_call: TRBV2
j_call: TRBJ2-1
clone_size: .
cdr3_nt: TGTGCCAGCAGCTACGGACAGCTCTCCTACAATGAGCAGTTCTTC
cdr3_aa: CASSYGQLSYNEQFF

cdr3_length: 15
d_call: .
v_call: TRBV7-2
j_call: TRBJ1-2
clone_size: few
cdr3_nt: TGTGCCAGCAGCCCGAGAGGTCCCACCAAGGGGGGCTACACCTTC
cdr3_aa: CASSPRGPTKGGYTF

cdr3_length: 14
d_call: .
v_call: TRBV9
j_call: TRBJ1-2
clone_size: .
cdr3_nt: TGTGCCAGCAGCGTAGACAGTCAAAACTATGGCTACACCTTC
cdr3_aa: CASSVDSQNYGYTF

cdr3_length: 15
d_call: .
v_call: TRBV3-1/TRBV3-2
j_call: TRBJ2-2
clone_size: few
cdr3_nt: TGTGCCAGCAGCCCCGAAATCGAGGGACACGGGGAGCTGTTTTTT
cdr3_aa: CASSPEIEGHGELFF